The 6 T cell receptor beta chains listed next were all sequenced from one sample in a study of cytomegalovirus exposure and HLA in healthy donors. Measured with immunoSEQ multiplex PCR; TCRdb has only the in-frame clones, and not every one. The sample yields under 200,000 clones, nearly 90% seen once. Material for sequencing was PBMCs. Source of these receptors: a woman younger than 35 in good health and CMV-seropositive.

The table lists this clone with a count of one. The V and J genes are TRBV30 and TRBJ2-7; tentative D call: TRBD1 (6 bases). This CDR3 contains 15 residues. Germline V gives CDR1 GTSNPN, CDR2 SVGIG (reference sequence). V lost 0 bases to trimming and J lost 2 bases, with 14 bases between them. The CDR3: CAWSVLAGVPYEQYF. The CDR3 DNA sequence: TGTGCCTGGAGTGTATTGGCAGGGGTTCCCTACGAGCAGTACTTC.

This sequence joins TRBV27 and TRBJ1-2; D is undetermined. This CDR3 is 15 amino acids long. V shed 7 bases and J shed 8 bases, with 23 bases lying between them. Germline assignment: CDR1 MNHEY and CDR2 SMNVEV (reference sequence). The CDR3 is CASTVRPSVSWGYTF. In nucleotides, the CDR3 is TGTGCCAGCACCGTCCGTCCAAGCGTCAGCTGGGGCTACACCTTC.

This chain uses TRBV27 with TRBJ2-7; a possible D gene is TRBD1 (6 bases). The germline CDR1 and CDR2 sequences are MNHEY and SMNVEV (reference sequence). V dropped 5 bases and J dropped 2 bases, with 16 bases sitting between them. The CDR3 sequence is 15 residues long. The chain's CDR3 is CASSPSSGHPYEQYF. The CDR3 DNA reads as TGTGCCAGCAGTCCTAGTTCGGGACACCCCTACGAGCAGTACTTC.

The genes are TRBV19 and TRBJ2-7, with 7 nucleotides matching TRBD1. The CDR3 contains 15 residues. Germline lookup yields CDR1 LNHDA and CDR2 SQIVND (reference sequence). Losses at the gene ends were 11 bases for V and 2 bases for J; bases not matched to a gene: 15. This chain's CDR3 is CASQTPGTATYEQYF. CDR3 sequence (DNA): TGTGCCTCCCAAACTCCCGGGACAGCTACCTACGAGCAGTACTTC.

The chain uses TRBV4-2 and TRBJ2-7; no definite D call. The CDR3 contains 13 residues. Trimming removed 2 bases at V and 2 bases at J, with 7 bases between. Germline-derived CDR1 and CDR2 are LGHNA and YNFKEQ. CDR3 protein: CASSQLDTYEQYF. CDR3 DNA sequence: TGTGCCAGCAGCCAACTAGATACCTACGAGCAGTACTTC.

V usage is TRBV5-6 and J usage is TRBJ2-7, with 10 nucleotides matching TRBD1. This CDR3 has 14 residues. V lost 5 bases and J lost 3; bases outside the gene matches: 5. CDR1 is SGHDT and CDR2 is YYEEEE in the germline V gene. The CDR3 here is CASRPGTGVYEQYF. The CDR3 DNA follows: TGTGCCAGCAGGCCCGGGACAGGGGTCTACGAGCAGTACTTC. Looking up the rest from reference TRBV5-6 and TRBJ2-7 gives the full variable domain: DAGVTQSPTHLIKTRGQQVTLRCSPKSGHDTVSWYQQALGQGPQFIFQYYEEEERQRGNFPDRFSGHQFPNYSSELNVNALLLGDSALYLCASRPGTGVYEQYFGPGTRLTVT.